Presented here are 30 T cell receptor beta chains from one specimen sequenced in a study of tumor-infiltrating lymphocytes in primary liver carcinoma. From 500 ng of total RNA, TCR beta-specific cDNA was reverse-transcribed using a constant-region primer. Construction of TCR beta libraries relied on three successive nested multiplex PCR rounds employing slightly modified ARM-PCR. TRBV1-TRBV30 forward and Cbeta reverse primers drove the first two roughly 9-cycle rounds. Each CDR3 protein gets one entry after TCRdb re-called the multiplex PCR reads with MiXCR. The sample records approximately 92,000 distinct CDR3 sequences, around 68% being singletons. The source material, 20-30 mg of unsorted bulk tissue, was used to co-extract RNA and DNA. Sequencing was performed on tumor-adjacent normal liver tissue. These receptors came from a man aged 40-50 years with primary liver carcinoma and hepatitis B virus infection.

Comments on this clonotype: One end of the junction does not line up with germline, which may come from a read error. The chain employs TRBV10-2 and TRBJ2-1; 7 bases are a match to TRBD1. The CDR3 length is 15 residues. Germline CDR1 is WSHSY and CDR2 is SAAADI. CDR3 bases: TGCGCCAGCAGTGCGGGACAGAGCTCCTACAATGAGCACTTCTTC. Its protein is CASSAGQSSYNEHFF.

With regard to this clonotype: A read error may account for a junction end that differs from germline. In nucleotides, the CDR3 is TGTGCCAGAATTAAGGGGACTGCCGAGCAGAACTTC. As protein: CARIKGTAEQNF. The chain links TRBV11-1 to TRBJ2-7, with D tentatively TRBD2 (6 bases). The CDR3 spans 12 residues. In germline, CDR1 is SGHAT, CDR2 FQDESV (reference sequence).

Points on this clonotype: Sequence at one end of the junction differs from germline and may be a read error. The chain carries TRBV11-2 and TRBJ2-1; 7 bases line up with TRBD1. The CDR3 has 15 residues. In germline, CDR1 is SGHAT, CDR2 FQNNGV. The CDR3 region is CVSSFRQGPYNEQFF. The CDR3 nucleotides read TGTGTCAGCAGCTTCCGACAGGGACCCTACAATGAGCAGTTCTTC.

Points on this clonotype: This may be a read error, as it is one base from a much larger clone. The chain employs TRBV5-4 and TRBJ1-2; TRBD1 might be the D (5 bases). The CDR3 loop spans 16 amino acids. Germline CDR1 is SGHNT and CDR2 is YYREEE (reference sequence). Trimming stripped 4 bases from V and 4 bases from J, with 20 bases between. CDR3 sequence: CASSKDVRDWPYGYTF. CDR3 DNA: TGTGCCAGCAGCAAGGACGTACGGGACTGGCCCTATGGCTACACCTTC.

The chain has TRBV4-2 and TRBJ2-1; D is perhaps TRBD1 or TRBD2 (6 bases each). The CDR3 totals 15 residues. V shed 0 bases and J shed 9 bases, with 15 bases lying between them. Germline-derived CDR1 and CDR2 are LGHNA and YNFKEQ. CDR3 in amino acids: CASSQDLGGCREQFF. The CDR3 DNA sequence: TGTGCCAGCAGCCAAGACTTAGGGGGGTGCCGTGAGCAGTTCTTC.

The chain is built from TRBV5-1 and TRBJ2-7; a weak D match, TRBD2 (7 bases). V lost 1 base, J lost 3 bases, and 11 bases lay in between. The CDR3 spans 14 residues. Germline V gene sequence: CDR1 SGHRS, CDR2 YFSETQ. The CDR3 bases are TGCGCCAGCAGCTTGAGGGGGGGGAACTACGAGCAGTACTTC. Its protein is CASSLRGGNYEQYF.

The chain recombines TRBV14 with TRBJ2-2; a possible D gene is TRBD1 (5 bases). This CDR3 is built from 14 residues. V was pared by 6 bases and J by 3 bases, with 11 bases between. CDR1 and CDR2 from the germline V gene are SGHDN and FVKESK. The CDR3 DNA follows: TGTGCCAGCAGAAGAGTCAGGGACACCGGGGAGCTGTTTTTT. It yields the protein CASRRVRDTGELFF.

This clonotype turned up a few times. Germline is not matched at one junction end, which may reflect a read error. The gene calls are TRBV12-3 or TRBV12-4 and TRBJ1-1; D ambiguous. The CDR3 length is 13 residues. CDR3 loop: CVSSPDGNTEAFF. The DNA of the CDR3 is TGTGTCAGCAGTCCGGACGGGAACACTGAAGCTTTCTTT.

Details on this clonotype: Being one base from a much bigger clone, this may be a read error. V and J are TRBV10-3 and TRBJ1-5; D possibly corresponds to TRBD1 (5 bases). V lost 4 bases and J lost 5, with 12 bases in between. There are 14 residues in the CDR3. Germline V gene data show CDR1 as ENHRY and CDR2 as SYGVKD. The CDR3 loop is CAISGLGDDQPQHF. CDR3 DNA sequence: TGTGCCATCAGTGGCCTCGGGGACGATCAGCCCCAGCATTTT.

A remark on this clonotype: This is likely a read error, given that the CDR3 carries no conserved phenylalanine or tryptophan at its end. No DNA is shown, since the ends of the CDR3 on it are uncertain; the CDR3 is the one TCRdb lists. The gene calls are TRBV11-2 and TRBJ1-4; the D call of TRBD1 is as the table states it, not checked on the DNA. The CDR3 region is 14 residues in length, termini included. Germline V gives CDR1 SGHAT, CDR2 FQNNGV. This CDR3 reads CASSLEVGDEILFY.

Worth noting for this clonotype: It is unclear where the CDR3 begins or ends on the DNA, so no DNA is shown, and the CDR3 is as TCRdb lists it. This chain joins TRBV11-1 and TRBJ2-2. The CDR3 length is 15 residues, termini included. Germline CDR1 is SGHAT and CDR2 is FQDESV (reference sequence). This CDR3 reads CASSLVSAKTGSCFF.

Details on this clonotype: This may be a read error: a much more frequent sequence differs by one nucleotide. The chain links TRBV28 to TRBJ1-1, with D unclear. Germline lookup yields CDR1 MDHEN and CDR2 SYDVKM. The CDR3 is made up of 16 amino acids. The CDR3 sequence is CASSLWFRGMNTEASF. CDR3 DNA sequence: TGTGCCAGCAGTTTATGGTTCCGAGGGATGAACACTGAAGCTTCCTTT.

CDR3 protein: CASSLGLKVGPGETQYF. CDR3 in DNA: TGCGCCAGCAGCTTGGGGCTAAAGGTAGGGCCGGGAGAGACCCAGTACTTC. The V call is TRBV5-1, the J call TRBJ2-5; D is unresolved. Per germline, CDR1 SGHRS and CDR2 YFSETQ. The V and J ends lost 0 bases and 4 bases respectively, with 19 bases between them. This CDR3 comprises 17 residues. Full variable domain (outside the CDR3, taken from reference TRBV5-1 and TRBJ2-5): KAGVTQTPRYLIKTRGQQVTLSCSPISGHRSVSWYQQTPGQGLQFLFEYFSETQRNKGNFPGRFSGRQFSNSRSEMNVSTLELGDSALYLCASSLGLKVGPGETQYFGPGTRLLVL.

A remark on this clonotype: The germline gene is not matched at one end of the junction; a read error may be the cause. The CDR3 protein is CAIGILAGATSSYEQHF. DNA for the CDR3: TGTGCCATCGGCATACTAGCGGGGGCGACCAGCTCCTACGAGCAGCACTTC. The chain couples TRBV10-3 to TRBJ2-7; TRBD2 matches 11 bases. Looked up from germline, CDR1 is ENHRY and CDR2 is SYGVKD. The length of the CDR3 is 17 residues.

Concerning this clonotype: A much more abundant neighbour one base away suggests this may be a read error. The chain combines TRBV4-1 with TRBJ2-7, with D unresolved. V gave up 0 bases and J gave up 3 bases, with 6 bases separating them. Germline V gene data show CDR1 as MGHRA and CDR2 as YSYEKL. The CDR3 spans 13 residues. CDR3 in DNA: TGCGCCAGCAGCCAAGATCAGAACTACGAGCAGTACTTC. It encodes CASSQDQNYEQYF.

Notes on this clonotype: Being one base from a much bigger clone, this may be a read error. The V call is TRBV12-3 or TRBV12-4, the J call TRBJ2-7; D could derive from TRBD1 or TRBD2 (5 bases each). CDR3 length equals 14 residues. Trimming left V 9 bases short and J 0 bases short, with 15 bases between. CDR3 bases: TGTGCCAGACTGTTCGGGACGGTCTCCTACGAGCAGTACTTC. It yields the protein CARLFGTVSYEQYF.

This clonotype was observed at least ten times. This rearrangement joins TRBV10-3 to TRBJ1-6, with TRBD1 identical over 9 bases. Looked up from germline, CDR1 is ENHRY and CDR2 is SYGVKD. The V and J ends lost 4 bases and 7 bases, in that order; junction bases with no gene match: 2. CDR3 size: 14 residues. In DNA form, the CDR3 reads TGTGCCATCAGTGGACAGGGGGTAAATTCACCCCTCCACTTT. Protein: CAISGQGVNSPLHF.

The chain recombines TRBV7-2 with TRBJ2-3, with 14 bases lining up with TRBD2. CDR1 SGHTA and CDR2 FQGNSA come from the germline V gene. J was trimmed by 2 bases and V by 5 bases; bases with no gene match: 3. The CDR3 extends over 16 amino acids. The CDR3 sequence: CASSPGLAGATDTQYF. CDR3 in DNA: TGTGCCAGCAGCCCGGGACTAGCGGGAGCCACAGATACGCAGTATTTT.

V gene TRBV29-1 combines with J gene TRBJ2-7, with D uncertain. The germline gives CDR1 SQVTM, CDR2 ANQGSEA. The CDR3 has 16 amino acids. The CDR3 sequence: CVVEDQEATPSYEQYF. The CDR3, as DNA: TGCGTCGTAGAAGATCAAGAGGCCACCCCTTCCTACGAGCAGTACTTC.

Comments on this clonotype: Its ends do not fully match the called genes, so a read error is possible. The J gene is TRBJ2-1, the V gene TRBV7-8; D could derive from TRBD1 or TRBD2 (5 bases each). CDR3 size: 16 residues. From germline, CDR1 is SGHVS and CDR2 FQNEAQ. CDR3 sequence (DNA): TGTGCCATCAGCTTAGAGGGGAACAACCCCCGAGGTCAGCAGCTCTTC. Encoded protein: CAISLEGNNPRGQQLF.

Concerning this clonotype itself: The junction departs from germline at one end; a sequencing error may be responsible. The chain carries TRBV11-2 and TRBJ2-6; TRBD1 matches 7 bases. In germline, CDR1 is SGHAT, CDR2 FQNNGV. The CDR3 contains 15 residues. The CDR3 DNA follows: TGTGCCAGCAGCCTCGGGACAGCTGTGGCCTACGTCCTGACTTTC. It translates to CASSLGTAVAYVLTF.

This clonotype appeared many times. The chain joins TRBV11-2 to TRBJ2-5; TRBD1 matches at 7 bases. The CDR3 is made up of 14 amino acids. Looked up from germline, CDR1 is SGHAT and CDR2 is FQNNGV. The V and J ends lost 4 bases and 9 bases, in that order; junction bases with no gene match: 11. CDR3 sequence (DNA): TGTGCCAGCAGCTCACAAACAGGGGAAGGGCCCCAGTACTTC. It codes for CASSSQTGEGPQYF.

This clonotype was counted a few times. This may be a read error: a much more frequent sequence differs by one nucleotide. This chain connects TRBV6-5 to TRBJ1-2; D remains unclear. V lost 5 bases to trimming and J lost 5 bases, with 12 bases between them. The CDR3 covers 13 residues. CDR1 and CDR2 from the germline V gene are MNHEY and SVGAGI. CDR3 in amino acids: CASSKDKHYGYTF. As DNA, the CDR3 is TGTGCCAGCAGTAAAGACAAGCATTATGGCTACACCTTC.

Remarks on this clonotype: One end of the junction does not line up with germline, which may come from a read error. This chain connects TRBV11-1 to TRBJ2-7; 7 positions agree with TRBD1. The CDR3 spans 14 residues. Germline V gene sequence: CDR1 SGHAT, CDR2 FQDESV (reference sequence). The chain's CDR3 is CASSFGTVDYEQCF. The CDR3 coding sequence is TGTGCCAGCAGCTTTGGGACAGTTGACTACGAGCAGTGCTTC. The whole variable domain, filled in from reference TRBV11-1 and TRBJ2-7, reads EAEVAQSPRYKITEKSQAVAFWCDPISGHATLYWYRQILGQGPELLVQFQDESVVDDSQLPKDRFSAERLKGVDSTLKIQPAELGDSAMYLCASSFGTVDYEQCFGPGTRLTVT.

With respect to this clonotype: An end of the junction does not agree with germline; a read error may underlie this. The chain employs TRBV7-9 and TRBJ2-1; D call uncertain. CDR1 SEHNR and CDR2 FQNEAQ come from the germline V gene (reference sequence). The CDR3 spans 11 residues. The DNA for the CDR3 is TGTGCCAGCGGCTTGAGCAATGAGCAGTTCTTC. Amino acids: CASGLSNEQFF.

A few counts support this clonotype. The rearrangement links TRBV20-1 to TRBJ2-3, with a possible D match to TRBD2 (6 bases). The CDR3 has 14 amino acids. The germline CDR1 and CDR2 sequences are DFQATT and SNEGSKA (reference sequence). The V end lost 3 bases, the J end lost 3 bases, and 13 bases lay between the germline ends. The CDR3 sequence is CSASDSGGTDTQYF. The CDR3 coding sequence is TGCAGTGCTAGTGATAGCGGAGGAACAGATACGCAGTATTTT.

This clonotype occurred many times. The chain combines TRBV10-2 with TRBJ1-2, with a tentative D call TRBD1 (6 bases). The CDR3 extends over 13 amino acids. The V end lost 7 bases, the J end lost 8 bases, and 17 bases lay between the germline ends. Germline assignment: CDR1 WSHSY and CDR2 SAAADI. The CDR3 loop is CASTQGGGFGYTF. In DNA, the CDR3 is TGCGCCAGCACCCAAGGGGGAGGGTTCGGCTACACCTTC.

Notes on this clonotype: No conserved phenylalanine or tryptophan ends this CDR3, so it is likely a read error. The V and J genes are TRBV11-2 and TRBJ2-5; 8 bases match TRBD1. CDR1 is SGHAT and CDR2 is FQNNGV in the germline V gene. V dropped 9 bases and J dropped 5; count of bases not matched to a gene: 14. The CDR3 consists of 15 residues. CDR3 DNA sequence: TGTGCCAGTAGTTTGGGGGCAGGGGGCCGTGAGACCCAGTACATC. This codes for CASSLGAGGRETQYI.

This clonotype was seen repeatedly, ten times or more. The J gene is TRBJ2-3, the V gene TRBV12-3 or TRBV12-4, with TRBD2 matching over 7 bases. This CDR3 comprises 14 residues. The trim removed 6 bases at V and 6 bases at J, leaving 9 bases unmatched. The CDR3 here is CASSPRDYADTQYF. Here the CDR3 DNA reads TGTGCCAGCAGCCCTCGGGACTATGCCGATACGCAGTATTTT.

As concerns this clonotype: This may stem from a read error, because a much larger clone lies one nucleotide away. The chain links TRBV7-8 to TRBJ2-1; 10 nucleotides line up with TRBD2. CDR3 size: 17 residues. CDR1 SGHVS and CDR2 FQNEAQ come from the germline V gene. The CDR3, as DNA: TGTGTCAGCAGCTTAGTGGCCCTAGCGGGGGTTTACGATGAGCAGTTCTTC. The encoded protein is CVSSLVALAGVYDEQFF.